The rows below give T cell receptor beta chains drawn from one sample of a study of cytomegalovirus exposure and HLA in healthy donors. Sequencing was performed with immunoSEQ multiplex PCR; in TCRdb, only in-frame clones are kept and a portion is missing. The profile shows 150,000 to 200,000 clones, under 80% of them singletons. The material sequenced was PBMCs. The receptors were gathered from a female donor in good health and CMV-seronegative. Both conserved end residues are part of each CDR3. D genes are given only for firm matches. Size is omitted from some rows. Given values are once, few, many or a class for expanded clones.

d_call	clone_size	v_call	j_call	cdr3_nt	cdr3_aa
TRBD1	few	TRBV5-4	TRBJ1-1	TGTGCCACTCAACAGGGGGGCACTGAAGCTTTCTTT	CATQQGGTEAFF
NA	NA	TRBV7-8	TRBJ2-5	TGTGCCAGCAGTCGAACCCAAATAGGGGGGGCCCAAGAGACCCAGTACTTC	CASSRTQIGGAQETQYF
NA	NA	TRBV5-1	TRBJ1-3	TGCGCCAGCAGCCCCGGCGGGGGCTCTGGAAACACCATATATTTT	CASSPGGGSGNTIYF
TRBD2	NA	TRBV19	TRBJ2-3	TGTGCCAGTACCGCAACTCTAAAAAGGACTAGCGGGAGGTTGCGAGATACGCAGTATTTT	CASTATLKRTSGRLRDTQYF
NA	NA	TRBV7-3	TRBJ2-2	TGTGCCAGCAGCTTCTTAACAGGGAAGACCGGGGAGCTGTTTTTT	CASSFLTGKTGELFF
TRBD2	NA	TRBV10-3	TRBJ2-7	TGTGCCTCGGGGGGGACCGCCACCTACGAGCAGTACTTC	CASGGTATYEQYF
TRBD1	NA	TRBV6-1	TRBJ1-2	TGTGCCGGAAAGGACAGGGCGGGCTATGGCTACACCTTC	CAGKDRAGYGYTF
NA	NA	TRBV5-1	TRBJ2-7	TGCGCCAGCAGCTTGGCGGCAGGCCCTGCCTACGAGCAGTACTTC	CASSLAAGPAYEQYF
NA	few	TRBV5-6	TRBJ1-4	TGTGCCAGCAGCTATGCGGGACGGATAAATGAAAAACTGTTTTTT	CASSYAGRINEKLFF
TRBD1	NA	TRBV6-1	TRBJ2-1	TGTGCCAGCAGTGAAGCGAAGGGGGCCGCCCGCAATGAGCAGTTCTTC	CASSEAKGAARNEQFF
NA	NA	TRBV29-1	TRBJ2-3	TGCAGCGTTGTTCCGTTTAGCACAGATACGCAGTATTTT	CSVVPFSTDTQYF